The next 21 T cell receptor beta chains were all read from a single sample in a study of CD8 T cells in ankylosing spondylitis. Each CDR3 protein gets one entry after TCRdb re-called the 5' RACE reads with MiXCR. The sample shows around 250,000 distinct CDR3 sequences, roughly 10% of them seen only once. The specimen was blood, either unsorted or a sorted T cell fraction (not recorded which). These receptors were obtained from a male donor with ankylosing spondylitis or in good health (not recorded which).

The chain links TRBV10-3 to TRBJ1-1; 7 nucleotides match TRBD1. The V gene's germline CDR1 is ENHRY and CDR2 SYGVKD. The ends lost 5 bases at V and 10 bases at J; junction bases unmatched: 10. CDR3 length equals 13 residues. CDR3 region: CAISPEVTGTAFF. The CDR3 DNA is TGTGCCATCAGTCCCGAAGTGACAGGGACAGCTTTCTTT.

This chain links TRBV25-1 with TRBJ1-6, with 7 bases aligning to TRBD1. J was trimmed by 7 bases and V by 6 bases; bases with no gene match: 6. Germline V lookup: CDR1 MGHDK, CDR2 SYGVNS. The length of the CDR3 is 14 residues. CDR3 bases: TGTGCCAGCAGGACCGGGACAGTAAATTCACCCCTCCACTTT. Its translation is CASRTGTVNSPLHF. Looking up the rest from reference TRBV25-1 and TRBJ1-6 gives the full variable domain: EADIYQTPRYLVIGTGKKITLECSQTMGHDKMYWYQQDPGMELHLIHYSYGVNSTEKGDLSSESTVSRIRTEHFPLTLESARPSHTSQYLCASRTGTVNSPLHFGNGTRLTVT.

Many counts were recorded for this clonotype. The rearrangement joins TRBV12-3 or TRBV12-4 to TRBJ2-7; D is perhaps TRBD1 (6 bases). Trimming shortened V by 3 bases and J by 6 bases, and 12 bases separated the two germline ends. The CDR3 loop spans 13 amino acids. DNA of the CDR3: TGTGCCAGCAGTTTCGGCGGACAGTTCGAGCAGTACTTC. Protein product: CASSFGGQFEQYF.

In its sample, this clonotype was seen many times. This chain joins TRBV7-6 and TRBJ1-2, with 7 bases matching TRBD1. CDR3 length equals 15 residues. CDR1 is SGHVS, CDR2 FNYEAQ, per germline. The ends lost 1 base at V and 3 bases at J; junction bases unmatched: 5. The CDR3 here is CASSLGGRGDYGYTF. Here the CDR3 DNA reads TGTGCCAGCAGCTTAGGAGGCAGGGGGGACTATGGCTACACCTTC.

This clonotype appeared a few times. The chain carries TRBV7-3 and TRBJ2-7; possibly TRBD2 for D (6 bases). The V gene lost 1 base and the J gene lost 3 bases, with 19 bases spanning the gap. Germline lookup yields CDR1 SGHTA and CDR2 FQGTGA. The CDR3 totals 17 residues. DNA for the CDR3: TGTGCCAGCAGCTTAAAAGGACCGGGAGTAGGCCGCTACGAGCAGTACTTC. Encoded protein: CASSLKGPGVGRYEQYF.

This clonotype was picked up many times. The chain carries TRBV24-1 and TRBJ2-1, with 7 bases identical to TRBD1. With V trimmed by 0 bases and J by 5 bases, 3 bases remained unmatched. The CDR3 sequence is 15 residues long. Germline values: CDR1 KGHDR, CDR2 SFDVKD. DNA of the CDR3: TGTGCCACCAGTGATTTGGGGACAGAAAACAATGAGCAGTTCTTC. The encoded protein is CATSDLGTENNEQFF.

This clonotype was observed a few times. The gene calls are TRBV6-2 or TRBV6-3 and TRBJ2-7; 10 bases are shared with TRBD1. The germline gives CDR1 MNHEY, CDR2 SVGEGT. There are 22 residues in the CDR3. Trimming at V came to 5 bases and at J to 0 bases, leaving 25 bases not matched to a gene. The CDR3 region is CASSPRGQGNLAGTKSSYEQYF. The CDR3 DNA follows: TGTGCCAGCAGTCCCCGGGGACAGGGGAATCTAGCGGGTACCAAAAGCTCCTACGAGCAGTACTTC.

The V and J genes are TRBV20-1 and TRBJ2-1; TRBD2 aligns across 9 bases. CDR1 and CDR2 (germline): DFQATT, SNEGSKA (reference sequence). The CDR3 spans 16 residues. V gave up 4 bases and J gave up 0 bases; unmatched junction bases: 7. DNA for the CDR3: TGCAGTGCTACACCCCTAGCGGGACCCTCCTACAATGAGCAGTTCTTC. It encodes CSATPLAGPSYNEQFF.

This clonotype was seen more than once but under ten times. J is TRBJ1-5 and V is TRBV4-1; D not resolved. Germline-derived CDR1 and CDR2 are MGHRA and YSYEKL. CDR3 length: 13 amino acids. V was cut by 0 bases and J by 6 bases, with 6 bases left in between. CDR3 DNA sequence: TGCGCCAGCAGCCAAGAAGTAGGTCAGCCCCAGCATTTT. The encoded protein is CASSQEVGQPQHF.

This clonotype came up many times. The chain has TRBV10-3 and TRBJ2-7, with 10 bases identical to TRBD2. V lost 3 bases and J lost 2; bases outside the gene matches: 13. The CDR3 runs 18 residues. CDR1 ENHRY and CDR2 SYGVKD come from the germline V gene. CDR3 sequence: CAISDRDFTSGTTYEQYF. Written as DNA, the CDR3 is TGTGCCATCAGTGATCGGGATTTTACTAGCGGGACAACCTACGAGCAGTACTTC.

This clonotype was counted a few times. V and J are TRBV11-2 and TRBJ2-3, with D tentatively TRBD2 (5 bases). The germline V and J ends were trimmed by 2 bases and 15 bases, with 18 bases remaining between them. The germline V gene has CDR1 SGHAT and CDR2 FQNNGV. The CDR3 is 13 residues long. DNA for the CDR3: TGTGCCAGCAGCTTAAGCTGGTCGGACTTCCAATATTTT. It yields the protein CASSLSWSDFQYF. Based on the CDR3 plus reference TRBV11-2 and TRBJ2-3, the full variable domain is EAGVAQSPRYKIIEKRQSVAFWCNPISGHATLYWYQQILGQGPKLLIQFQNNGVVDDSQLPKDRFSAERLKGVDSTLKIQPAKLEDSAVYLCASSLSWSDFQYFGPGTRLTVL.

This rearrangement joins TRBV29-1 to TRBJ2-7; 10 bases fit TRBD1. Per germline, CDR1 SQVTM and CDR2 ANQGSEA. This CDR3 has 14 amino acids. The ends lost 6 bases at V and 7 bases at J; junction bases unmatched: 12. The CDR3 coding sequence is TGCAGCGTGAAGGGACAGGGGTTAGCGGGGGAGCAGTACTTC. It codes for CSVKGQGLAGEQYF.

This clonotype was observed at least ten times. The rearrangement links TRBV29-1 to TRBJ2-7, with D perhaps TRBD1 or TRBD2 (5 bases each). The CDR3 is 13 amino acids. V lost 6 bases and J 1 base, leaving 13 bases between the germline ends. The germline CDR1 and CDR2 sequences are SQVTM and ANQGSEA. The CDR3 DNA reads as TGCAGCGTCCGGGACGATCGTTCCTACGAGCAGTACTTC. Its protein product is CSVRDDRSYEQYF.

V usage is TRBV7-6 and J usage is TRBJ2-3; TRBD2 matches at 9 bases. This CDR3 is 17 amino acids long. Unmatched junction bases numbered 12, after V lost 2 bases and J lost 6 bases. Germline V lookup: CDR1 SGHVS, CDR2 FNYEAQ. In DNA form, the CDR3 reads TGTGCCAGCAGCTTAATGGGCGCGGGGGGGCCAGTTGATACGCAGTATTTT. Residues: CASSLMGAGGPVDTQYF.

This clonotype showed up many times. This rearrangement joins TRBV12-3 or TRBV12-4 to TRBJ2-1, with D perhaps being TRBD1 or TRBD2 (5 bases each). Trimming took 7 bases from V and 5 from J, leaving 12 bases between them. This CDR3 comprises 13 residues. CDR3 protein: CASNVGTHNEQFF. DNA of the CDR3: TGTGCCAGCAACGTTGGGACCCACAATGAGCAGTTCTTC.

This clonotype was recorded many times. V and J are TRBV29-1 and TRBJ2-5; D uncertain. The CDR3 contains 12 residues. Germline-derived CDR1 and CDR2 are SQVTM and ANQGSEA. V was cut by 4 bases and J by 5 bases, with 11 bases left in between. Here the CDR3 DNA reads TGCAGCGTTGGGGTGGATTGGGAGACCCAGTACTTC. This translates into CSVGVDWETQYF. Complete variable domain (other parts from reference TRBV29-1 and TRBJ2-5): SAVISQKPSRDICQRGTSLTIQCQVDSQVTMMFWYRQQPGQSLTLIATANQGSEATYESGFVIDKFPISRPNLTFSTLTVSNMSPEDSSIYLCSVGVDWETQYFGPGTRLLVL.

This clonotype was detected many times. The chain links TRBV10-3 to TRBJ1-5, with a possible D match to TRBD1 (6 bases). There are 14 residues in the CDR3. Germline loops: CDR1 ENHRY, CDR2 SYGVKD. The ends were cut back, 1 base at V and 4 bases at J, with 8 bases in the middle. The CDR3 nucleotides are TGTGCCATCAGTGAGTATACAGGGAATCAGCCCCAGCATTTT. Its protein is CAISEYTGNQPQHF.

This clonotype was recorded at least ten times. V usage is TRBV4-1 and J usage is TRBJ2-3; D perhaps matches TRBD2 (5 bases). V was shortened by 0 bases and J by 2 bases, with 15 bases between the two germline ends. The germline V gene has CDR1 MGHRA and CDR2 YSYEKL. The CDR3 sequence is 17 residues long. The chain's CDR3 is CASSQDPSGLPTDTQYF. The CDR3 nucleotides are TGCGCCAGCAGCCAAGATCCAAGCGGCCTTCCCACAGATACGCAGTATTTT.

The V gene is TRBV11-2, the J gene TRBJ2-7, with D perhaps TRBD2 (6 bases). The CDR3 is 16 amino acids. Trimming removed 5 bases at V and 7 bases at J, with 24 bases between. CDR1 is SGHAT and CDR2 is FQNNGV in the germline V gene. The DNA of the CDR3 is TGTGCCAGCAGCCCCTTCACAGAGGAGGGCTCGGAGGAGCAGTACTTC. This codes for CASSPFTEEGSEEQYF.

Of note for this clonotype: A much larger clonotype is one base distant, so this may be a read error. The chain carries TRBV2 and TRBJ2-5; a weak D match, TRBD2 (5 bases). The CDR3 extends over 15 amino acids. In germline, CDR1 is SNHLY, CDR2 FYNNEI. The CDR3 loop is CTSSDQFGVGETQYF. Written as DNA, the CDR3 is TGTACCAGCAGTGACCAGTTCGGGGTCGGGGAGACCCAGTACTTC.

This clonotype was seen many times. The chain links TRBV7-3 to TRBJ2-2; D is possibly TRBD1 (6 bases). Germline CDR1 reads SGHTA; CDR2 reads FQGTGA. The CDR3 is made up of 14 amino acids. Trimming removed 3 bases at V and 6 bases at J, with 11 bases between. The CDR3 sequence is CASSLDSLSGELFF. The CDR3 region has the DNA TGTGCCAGCAGCTTGGACAGTTTATCCGGGGAGCTGTTTTTT.